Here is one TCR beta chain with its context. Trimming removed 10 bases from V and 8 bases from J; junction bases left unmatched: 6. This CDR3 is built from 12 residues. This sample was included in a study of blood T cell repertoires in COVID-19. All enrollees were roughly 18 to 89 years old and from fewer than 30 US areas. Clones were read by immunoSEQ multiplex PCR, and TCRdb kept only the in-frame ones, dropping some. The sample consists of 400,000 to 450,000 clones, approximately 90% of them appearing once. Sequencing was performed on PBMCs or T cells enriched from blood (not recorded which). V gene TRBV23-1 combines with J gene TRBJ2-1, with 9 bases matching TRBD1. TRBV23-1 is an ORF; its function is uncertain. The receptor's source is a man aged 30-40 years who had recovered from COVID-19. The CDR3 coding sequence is TGCGCCAAACCCCGGACAGGGGATGAGCAGTTCTTC. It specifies CAKPRTGDEQFF.